The clone carrying this TCR beta chain was observed a single time. Only in-frame clones appear in the TCRdb table, and some are missing; sequencing was by immunoSEQ multiplex PCR. The table has about 2,500 clones, about 84% seen once. The data are from a study of brain metastases from non-small cell lung cancer. Germline V CDR1 and CDR2: MRHNA, SNTAGT. The CDR3 consists of 14 residues. Trimming shortened V by 4 bases and J by 3 bases, and 13 bases separated the two germline ends. The TCR originated in a donor aged 40 or over with non-small cell lung cancer. Sequences were obtained from tumor-adjacent normal tissue. The genes are TRBV6-4 and TRBJ2-7; D may be TRBD1 (6 bases). The chain's CDR3 is CASSGCRGRYEQYV. The CDR3 DNA reads as TGTGCCAGCAGTGGCTGCAGGGGCCGCTACGAGCAGTACGTC.